This T cell receptor (beta chain) is drawn from a study of blood T cell repertoires in COVID-19. Study at large: Spain, Italy and the United States supplied samples that represented acute and convalescent COVID-19.

As handled by the study authors: Amplified reference gene primers provided the basis for estimating nucleated cell counts. Method: immunoSEQ multiplex PCR; TCRdb's copy keeps in-frame clones and lacks some. The DNA gave D and trimming, while V, J and clone size come from that table. The data show a few hundred thousand clones, 75% to 90% seen once. Participant-given clinical history determined each cohort assignment. Cohort 3 donors were reported recovered after two negative PCRs, clearance, or symptom resolution. The germline V gene has CDR1 LGHDT and CDR2 YNNKEL (reference sequence). Unmatched junction bases numbered 9, after V lost 7 bases and J lost 7 bases. This CDR3 is 15 amino acids long.

The TCR originated in a woman between 50 and 59 years old who had recovered from COVID-19. Sequences were obtained from PBMCs or T cells enriched from blood (not recorded which). The chain links TRBV3-1 (or the pseudogene TRBV3-2) to TRBJ2-2; 10 nucleotides align to TRBD1. The CDR3 nucleotides are TGTGCCAGCACGGCCGGGACAGGGGATATCGGGGAGCTGTTTTTT. As protein: CASTAGTGDIGELFF.